Listed here are 27 T cell receptor beta chains from one sample, sequenced in a study of blood T cell repertoires in COVID-19. The protocol was immunoSEQ multiplex PCR, while the TCRdb copy is restricted to in-frame clones and leaves out a portion. The repertoire consists of 250,000 or so clones, with 80% to 90% occurring once and the leading ten covering roughly 1.7%. Sequenced: PBMCs or T cells enriched from blood (not recorded which). Receptors were obtained from a man aged 35 to 55 who had recovered from COVID-19.

This clone was observed a handful of times. The CDR3 is CASSLGGGLTYNEQFF. The DNA for the CDR3 is TGTGCCAGCAGTTTGGGTGGGGGACTAACCTACAATGAGCAGTTCTTC. The chain uses TRBV27 and TRBJ2-1, with 7 bases matching TRBD2. The V gene end was trimmed by 3 bases and the J gene end by 2 bases; junction bases not matched to a gene: 7. This CDR3 has 16 amino acids. Germline V CDR1 and CDR2: MNHEY, SMNVEV (reference sequence).

The chain employs TRBV7-9 and TRBJ2-2; a weak D match, TRBD2 (6 bases). V lost 5 bases, J lost 5 bases, and 6 bases lay in between. CDR1 and CDR2 from the germline V gene are SEHNR and FQNEAQ (reference sequence). The CDR3 totals 12 residues. For the CDR3, the DNA is TGTGCCAGCAGCGGGGGGACCGGGGAGCTGTTTTTT. It encodes CASSGGTGELFF. The complete variable domain, with remaining parts taken from reference TRBV7-9 and TRBJ2-2, reads DTGVSQNPRHKITKRGQNVTFRCDPISEHNRLYWYRQTLGQGPEFLTYFQNEAQLEKSRLLSDRFSAERPKGSFSTLEIQRTEQGDSAMYLCASSGGTGELFFGEGSRLTVL.

The chain has TRBV27 and TRBJ1-5; 8 bases align to TRBD1. V was pared by 7 bases and J by 1 base, with 9 bases of the junction left unmatched. Germline assignment: CDR1 MNHEY and CDR2 SMNVEV (reference sequence). This CDR3 comprises 16 residues. The CDR3 loop reads CASKLRQGLSNQPQHF. The DNA for the CDR3 is TGTGCCAGCAAGTTAAGACAGGGGCTGAGCAATCAGCCCCAGCATTTT.

V gene TRBV4-2 combines with J gene TRBJ2-3, with D tentatively TRBD1 (6 bases). The CDR3 consists of 15 residues. The V and J ends lost 1 base and 2 bases respectively, with 10 bases between them. Germline CDR1 and CDR2: LGHNA and YNFKEQ. Written as DNA, the CDR3 is TGTGCCAGCAGCCAAGGGACAGACTACACAGATACGCAGTATTTT. Its translation is CASSQGTDYTDTQYF.

The chain carries TRBV5-8 and TRBJ1-2, with a tentative D call TRBD1 (5 bases). The CDR3 has 12 amino acids. Germline CDR1 and CDR2: SGHTS and YDEGEE. V lost 4 bases and J 9 bases, leaving 13 bases between the germline ends. DNA of the CDR3: TGTGCCAGCAGCCCGCGACAGTTAAGCTACACCTTC. This encodes CASSPRQLSYTF.

V is TRBV27 and J is TRBJ2-3; D is possibly TRBD2 (5 bases). The length of the CDR3 is 14 residues. Looked up from germline, CDR1 is MNHEY and CDR2 is SMNVEV (reference sequence). Trimming cost V 0 bases and J 4 bases, with 8 bases left between them. The CDR3 DNA follows: TGTGCCAGCAGTTTATCCCTAGCCTCAGATACGCAGTATTTT. Protein: CASSLSLASDTQYF.

The genes are TRBV5-5 and TRBJ2-7; 8 positions match TRBD1. J gave up 0 bases and V 3 bases, and 2 bases lay outside the gene matches. Germline V lookup: CDR1 SGHKS, CDR2 YYEKEE (reference sequence). The CDR3 length is 14 residues. The CDR3 DNA follows: TGTGCCAGCAGCTCACAGGGGGACTCCTACGAGCAGTACTTC. Protein sequence: CASSSQGDSYEQYF. The full variable domain, completed using reference TRBV5-5 and TRBJ2-7, is DAGVTQSPTHLIKTRGQQVTLRCSPISGHKSVSWYQQVLGQGPQFIFQYYEKEERGRGNFPDRFSARQFPNYSSELNVNALLLGDSALYLCASSSQGDSYEQYFGPGTRLTVT.

This rearrangement joins TRBV21-1 to TRBJ1-2. TRBV21-1 counts as a pseudogene. The CDR3 spans 17 residues. CDR3 sequence: CASSKTPTRRKTYGYTF. Written as DNA, the CDR3 is TGTGCCAGCAGCAAAACCCCGACTAGGAGGAAGACCTATGGCTACACCTTC.

The V and J genes are TRBV3-1 (or the pseudogene TRBV3-2) and TRBJ1-1, with TRBD1 matching over 8 bases. This CDR3 is 16 amino acids long. CDR1 is LGHDT and CDR2 is YNNKEL in the germline V gene (reference sequence). V shed 1 base and J 4 bases; nucleotides not matched to a gene: 8. CDR3 coding DNA: TGTGCCAGCAGCCAAGGACAGGGGATGGAGATCACTGAAGCTTTCTTT. Translating gives CASSQGQGMEITEAFF.

The chain combines TRBV5-1 with TRBJ1-2; no firm D call. The CDR3 covers 13 residues. V lost 2 bases to trimming and J lost 1 base, with 6 bases between them. From germline, CDR1 is SGHRS and CDR2 YFSETQ. In DNA form, the CDR3 reads TGCGCCAGCAGCTTAGGAGTTAACTATGGCTACACCTTC. This encodes CASSLGVNYGYTF.

This clone was observed a handful of times. CDR3 loop: CASSQAPGQGGFGYTF. The DNA of the CDR3 is TGTGCCAGCAGCCAAGCTCCGGGACAGGGGGGCTTCGGCTACACCTTC. The rearrangement uses TRBV3-1 (or the pseudogene TRBV3-2) and TRBJ1-2, with 11 bases identical to TRBD1. The V gene's germline CDR1 is LGHDT and CDR2 YNNKEL (reference sequence). V trimming: 1 base; J trimming: 8 bases; junction bases outside the gene matches: 9. The CDR3 loop spans 16 amino acids.

The V call is TRBV5-8, the J call TRBJ2-3; weak D call: TRBD1 (6 bases). V was pared by 4 bases and J by 7 bases, with 10 bases between. Germline V gene lookup returns CDR1 SGHTS and CDR2 YDEGEE. This CDR3 has 12 amino acids. The CDR3 sequence is CASSPTGHTQYF. In nucleotides, the CDR3 is TGTGCCAGCAGCCCGACAGGCCATACGCAGTATTTT.

The rearrangement links TRBV10-3 to TRBJ1-4; D gene unclear. CDR1 ENHRY and CDR2 SYGVKD come from the germline V gene. V lost 3 bases to trimming and J lost 5 bases, with 10 bases between them. There are 14 residues in the CDR3. The CDR3 sequence: CAISESPGNEKLFF. Written as DNA, the CDR3 is TGTGCCATCAGTGAATCCCCGGGGAATGAAAAACTGTTTTTT.

This sequence joins TRBV7-3 and TRBJ2-2; 7 positions match TRBD2. This CDR3 has 15 amino acids. CDR1 and CDR2 from the germline V gene are SGHTA and FQGTGA. V shed 3 bases, J shed 6 bases, and the junction held 7 bases outside the gene matches. The CDR3 loop reads CASSLGSGVPGELFF. The CDR3 DNA reads as TGTGCCAGCAGCTTGGGGAGCGGGGTCCCCGGGGAGCTGTTTTTT.

The chain is built from TRBV2 and TRBJ2-7, with D perhaps TRBD2 (6 bases). Trimming removed 6 bases at V and 0 bases at J, with 9 bases between. This CDR3 is 13 amino acids long. Germline loops: CDR1 SNHLY, CDR2 FYNNEI. Here the CDR3 DNA reads TGTGCCAGCAGACCGGGGGACTCCTACGAGCAGTACTTC. This codes for CASRPGDSYEQYF. Filled out from reference TRBV2 and TRBJ2-7, the complete variable domain reads EPEVTQTPSHQVTQMGQEVILRCVPISNHLYFYWYRQILGQKVEFLVSFYNNEISEKSEIFDDQFSVERPDGSNFTLKIRSTKLEDSAMYFCASRPGDSYEQYFGPGTRLTVT.

The chain combines TRBV7-2 with TRBJ1-1; the D gene is possibly TRBD1 (5 bases). Germline loops: CDR1 SGHTA, CDR2 FQGNSA. V was clipped by 8 bases and J by 6 bases, with 16 bases between them. The CDR3 spans 13 residues. The DNA of the CDR3 is TGTGCCAGCCTGATTCGGGGGGGGGCTGAAGCTTTCTTT. It encodes CASLIRGGAEAFF.

The CDR3 nucleotides read TGTGCCAGCAGCGTAGATTCTAGCGGGACCTTTAGCACAGATACGCAGTATTTT. This gives the protein CASSVDSSGTFSTDTQYF. J is TRBJ2-3 and V is TRBV9, with 9 positions matching TRBD2. The V gene end was trimmed by 0 bases and the J gene end by 0 bases; junction bases not matched to a gene: 8. The CDR3 totals 18 residues. In germline, CDR1 is SGDLS, CDR2 YYNGEE.

DNA for the CDR3: TGTGCCAGCAGCCCGGACAATGTAATCCAAGAGACCCAGTACTTC. It is translated as CASSPDNVIQETQYF. This chain uses TRBV7-9 with TRBJ2-5; D possibly corresponds to TRBD1 (5 bases). Deletions cut 5 bases from V and 1 base from J, with 14 bases between. Germline loops: CDR1 SEHNR, CDR2 FQNEAQ (reference sequence). The CDR3 is made up of 15 amino acids.

The chain is built from TRBV15 and TRBJ2-7; D perhaps matches TRBD1 (5 bases). CDR1 is LNHNV, CDR2 YYDKDF, per germline (reference sequence). The V end was cut by 5 bases, the J end by 5 bases, with 16 bases between. CDR3 length equals 14 residues. The CDR3 is CATSPRSTDHEQYF. The CDR3 DNA is TGTGCCACCAGCCCGAGGTCGACAGACCACGAGCAGTACTTC. Together with reference TRBV15 and TRBJ2-7, the CDR3 gives the full variable domain: DAMVIQNPRYQVTQFGKPVTLSCSQTLNHNVMYWYQQKSSQAPKLLFHYYDKDFNNEADTPDNFQSRRPNTSFCFLDIRSPGLGDTAMYLCATSPRSTDHEQYFGPGTRLTVT.

The chain employs TRBV19 and TRBJ1-5; D call uncertain. The V and J ends lost 0 bases and 7 bases respectively, with 13 bases between them. The germline V gene encodes CDR1 LNHDA and CDR2 SQIVND (reference sequence). This CDR3 spans 15 amino acids. The CDR3 DNA sequence: TGTGCCAGTAGTATAGATATAGCGGAACCCCAGCCCCAGCATTTT. Protein sequence: CASSIDIAEPQPQHF.

This chain joins TRBV23-1 and TRBJ2-6; D is unresolved. TRBV23-1 is filed as an ORF, its function uncertain. There are 20 residues in the CDR3. V was trimmed by 1 base and J by 0 bases, leaving 19 bases between them. CDR3 DNA: TGCGCCAGCAGTCAATATCTTAGAGAACCCCCGAGCTCTGGGGCCAACGTCCTGACTTTC. Translation gives CASSQYLREPPSSGANVLTF.

V is TRBV29-1 and J is TRBJ2-7, with 10 bases matching TRBD2. CDR1 SQVTM and CDR2 ANQGSEA come from the germline V gene. The CDR3 is made up of 12 amino acids. Here the CDR3 DNA reads TGCACTGTTACTAGCGGGGTGGGCGAGCAGTACTTC. Translation: CTVTSGVGEQYF.

This clone was observed a handful of times. The rearrangement links TRBV5-1 to TRBJ1-1; TRBD1 agrees at 8 bases. The CDR3 consists of 15 residues. With 2 bases clipped from V and 0 bases from J, the junction kept 3 bases outside the gene matches. Germline V gives CDR1 SGHRS, CDR2 YFSETQ. The CDR3: CASSFMDRVNTEAFF. CDR3 sequence (DNA): TGCGCCAGCAGCTTTATGGACAGGGTGAACACTGAAGCTTTCTTT.

The chain carries TRBV7-9 and TRBJ2-4, with TRBD1 matching over 7 bases. J lost 0 bases, V lost 5 bases, and 4 bases had no gene match. Germline CDR1 and CDR2: SEHNR and FQNEAQ (reference sequence). This CDR3 contains 15 residues. CDR3 sequence: CASSQTGVAKNIQYF. The CDR3 coding sequence is TGTGCCAGCAGCCAAACAGGGGTAGCCAAAAACATTCAGTACTTC.

The chain recombines TRBV2 with TRBJ1-1; a possible D gene is TRBD1 (5 bases). Germline V CDR1 and CDR2: SNHLY, FYNNEI. This CDR3 is 17 amino acids long. With 9 bases removed from V and 1 base from J, the gap between germline ends came to 24 bases. CDR3 in DNA: TGTGCCAGTGGAGGGTATTTACCAGGGTCGCCGAACACTGAAGCTTTCTTT. It translates to CASGGYLPGSPNTEAFF.

This chain connects TRBV7-9 to TRBJ1-4; 7 nucleotides line up with TRBD1. V gave up 8 bases and J gave up 0 bases; unmatched junction bases: 9. Germline CDR1 is SEHNR and CDR2 is FQNEAQ (reference sequence). The CDR3 runs to 16 residues. CDR3 nucleotides: TGTGCCAGCCGGACAGGAAGCCTTGCAACTAATGAAAAACTGTTTTTT. It translates to CASRTGSLATNEKLFF. The full variable domain, rest sourced from reference TRBV7-9 and TRBJ1-4, is DTGVSQNPRHKITKRGQNVTFRCDPISEHNRLYWYRQTLGQGPEFLTYFQNEAQLEKSRLLSDRFSAERPKGSFSTLEIQRTEQGDSAMYLCASRTGSLATNEKLFFGSGTQLSVL.

The chain joins TRBV24-1 to TRBJ1-1, with 10 bases matching TRBD1. Trimming at V came to 7 bases and at J to 5 bases, leaving 3 bases not matched to a gene. The CDR3 totals 13 residues. Germline V gene data show CDR1 as KGHDR and CDR2 as SFDVKD. The CDR3 loop is CATRGTGETEAFF. DNA of the CDR3: TGTGCCACCAGGGGGACAGGGGAGACTGAAGCTTTCTTT.